This passage covers 23 T cell receptor beta chains from one sample sequenced in a study of neurological immune-mediated disorders. One entry per CDR3 protein, called by TCRdb with MiXCR from the 5' RACE reads. The data show about 74,000 distinct CDR3 sequences, roughly 5.5% seen once. The sequencing input was PBMCs. The receptors were sampled from a man between 18 and 35 years old with multiple sclerosis.

In this sample, this clonotype turned up many times. The V call is TRBV5-5, the J call TRBJ2-3; D is perhaps TRBD1 (6 bases). V was shortened by 3 bases and J by 2 bases, with 22 bases between the two germline ends. Germline V gene lookup returns CDR1 SGHKS and CDR2 YYEKEE (reference sequence). The CDR3 sequence is 18 residues long. The CDR3 DNA follows: TGTGCCAGCAGCTGGGGTGAAGGTCCGGGACACTACACAGATACGCAGTATTTT. It translates to CASSWGEGPGHYTDTQYF.

The chain carries TRBV20-1 and TRBJ2-3; D is uncertain. Trimming shortened V by 6 bases and J by 2 bases, and 15 bases separated the two germline ends. There are 14 residues in the CDR3. Germline V CDR1 and CDR2: DFQATT, SNEGSKA (reference sequence). The CDR3 reads CSAGRAPLTDTQYF. DNA for the CDR3: TGCAGTGCGGGTCGGGCGCCTCTCACAGATACGCAGTATTTT.

This clonotype was recorded a few times. The chain joins TRBV7-3 to TRBJ2-1; TRBD2 agrees at 11 bases. CDR1 is SGHTA, CDR2 FQGTGA, per germline. The V and J ends lost 1 base and 0 bases, in that order; junction bases with no gene match: 5. The CDR3 has 18 residues. CDR3 in amino acids: CASSLKGTSGGSYNEQFF. The CDR3 nucleotides read TGTGCCAGCAGCTTAAAAGGGACTAGCGGAGGCTCCTACAATGAGCAGTTCTTC.

This clonotype was recorded once. This sequence joins TRBV5-1 and TRBJ2-1, with a weak D call TRBD1 (6 bases). The CDR3 contains 16 residues. CDR1 and CDR2 (germline): SGHRS, YFSETQ. With 0 bases removed from V and 2 bases from J, the gap between germline ends came to 12 bases. The chain's CDR3 is CASSLEGHEAYNEQFF. CDR3 in DNA: TGCGCCAGCAGCTTGGAGGGACACGAAGCCTACAATGAGCAGTTCTTC.

In this sample, this clonotype turned up many times. The J gene is TRBJ1-2, the V gene TRBV7-2; D gene unclear. Trimming left V 4 bases short and J 4 bases short, with 7 bases between. Per germline, CDR1 SGHTA and CDR2 FQGNSA. The CDR3 consists of 12 residues. The CDR3 spells CASSSRSYGYTF. In DNA form, the CDR3 reads TGTGCCAGCAGCTCCCGAAGCTATGGCTACACCTTC. Complete variable domain (other parts from reference TRBV7-2 and TRBJ1-2): GAGVSQSPSNKVTEKGKDVELRCDPISGHTALYWYRQSLGQGLEFLIYFQGNSAPDKSGLPSDRFSAERTGGSVSTLTIQRTQQEDSAVYLCASSSRSYGYTFGSGTRLTVV.

This clonotype has at least ten counts. The V and J genes are TRBV7-9 and TRBJ2-7; D is undetermined. V lost 4 bases to trimming and J lost 2 bases, with 9 bases between them. Germline V CDR1 and CDR2: SEHNR, FQNEAQ (reference sequence). The CDR3 runs to 13 residues. The CDR3 nucleotides read TGTGCCAGCAGCTCGGATTCAACCTACGAGCAGTACTTC. This codes for CASSSDSTYEQYF.

Many counts were recorded for this clonotype. This chain uses TRBV20-1 with TRBJ2-7; 7 positions match TRBD2. The V and J ends lost 3 bases and 0 bases, in that order; junction bases with no gene match: 11. Germline lookup yields CDR1 DFQATT and CDR2 SNEGSKA (reference sequence). This CDR3 is 16 amino acids long. CDR3 nucleotide sequence: TGCAGTGCTAGGGCTAGCGGAGTAATCTCCTCCTACGAGCAGTACTTC. This gives the protein CSARASGVISSYEQYF.

In its sample, this clonotype was seen once. The J gene is TRBJ2-5, the V gene TRBV6-5; TRBD2 is a possible D gene (6 bases). CDR3 length equals 15 residues. Germline V lookup: CDR1 MNHEY, CDR2 SVGAGI. With 4 bases removed from V and 5 bases from J, the gap between germline ends came to 17 bases. The CDR3 DNA sequence: TGTGCCAGCAGTTCCCGGGACTTCCAAAGGGAGACCCAGTACTTC. This sequence encodes CASSSRDFQRETQYF.

As to this clonotype: This may be a read error: a much more frequent sequence differs by one nucleotide. The rearrangement links TRBV5-1 to TRBJ1-1; 11 bases are a match to TRBD1. Trimming cost V 6 bases and J 5 bases; bases outside gene matches: 6. The CDR3 is 14 residues long. Per the germline V gene, CDR1 is SGHRS and CDR2 is YFSETQ. CDR3 amino acids: CASTDGTGGTEAFF. In nucleotides, the CDR3 is TGCGCCAGCACCGATGGGACAGGGGGGACTGAAGCTTTCTTT.

In its sample, this clonotype was seen many times. The gene calls are TRBV7-2 and TRBJ2-5; D perhaps matches TRBD2 (5 bases). Germline-derived CDR1 and CDR2 are SGHTA and FQGNSA. V lost 5 bases and J lost 7, with 8 bases in between. The CDR3 spans 11 residues. The CDR3 sequence: CASSPGWTQYF. The DNA for the CDR3 is TGTGCCAGCAGCCCGGGGTGGACCCAGTACTTC.

This clonotype has ten or more counts. The chain recombines TRBV24-1 with TRBJ2-3; D unclear. The CDR3 extends over 13 amino acids. The V end was cut by 5 bases, the J end by 5 bases, with 10 bases between. CDR1 is KGHDR, CDR2 SFDVKD, per germline. The CDR3 sequence is CATSALPGDTQYF. The CDR3, as DNA: TGTGCCACCAGTGCCCTGCCAGGAGATACGCAGTATTTT.

This clonotype has a handful of counts. The chain joins TRBV7-6 to TRBJ2-3; TRBD2 matches at 8 bases. The junction had 4 bases not matched to a gene; V was cut back by 3 bases and J by 5 bases. CDR1 is SGHVS, CDR2 FNYEAQ, per germline. The CDR3 is made up of 14 amino acids. In DNA form, the CDR3 reads TGTGCCAGCAGCTTTAGCGGGGACGGAGATACGCAGTATTTT. Residues: CASSFSGDGDTQYF.

The sample holds many counts of this clonotype. This rearrangement joins TRBV20-1 to TRBJ2-7; possibly TRBD1 or TRBD2 for D (5 bases each). Looked up from germline, CDR1 is DFQATT and CDR2 is SNEGSKA (reference sequence). The CDR3 runs 11 residues. V lost 6 bases, J lost 1 base, and 7 bases lay in between. The CDR3 loop is CSAEGSYEQYF. DNA of the CDR3: TGCAGTGCCGAGGGGTCCTACGAGCAGTACTTC.

The rearrangement joins TRBV2 to TRBJ2-7, with D possibly being TRBD2 (7 bases). The CDR3 is 14 residues long. The V end lost 9 bases, the J end lost 4 bases, and 19 bases lay between the germline ends. Germline CDR1 SNHLY, CDR2 FYNNEI. The CDR3 bases are TGTGCCAGTGATGGTCGTCGGGGGGCTTACGAGCAGTACTTC. Protein sequence: CASDGRRGAYEQYF.

There are many counts of this clonotype. The chain employs TRBV12-3 or TRBV12-4 and TRBJ1-5; D unclear. This CDR3 has 14 residues. The V gene lost 8 bases and the J gene lost 0 bases, with 11 bases spanning the gap. The CDR3 reads CASHVGYSNQPQHF. The CDR3 coding sequence is TGTGCCAGCCACGTGGGGTATAGCAATCAGCCCCAGCATTTT.

This clonotype was detected many times. This chain connects TRBV5-1 to TRBJ1-2; 7 positions match TRBD1. CDR1 and CDR2 from the germline V gene are SGHRS and YFSETQ. With V trimmed by 0 bases and J by 5 bases, 4 bases remained unmatched. The CDR3 covers 14 residues. The CDR3 spells CASSLAGTEYGYTF. The CDR3 DNA reads as TGCGCCAGCAGCTTGGCCGGGACAGAATATGGCTACACCTTC.

This clonotype was seen repeatedly, ten times or more. The chain recombines TRBV5-8 with TRBJ1-1, with D unresolved. CDR1 is SGHTS and CDR2 is YDEGEE in the germline V gene. Trimming cost V 2 bases and J 3 bases, with 14 bases left between them. CDR3 length: 15 residues. Here the CDR3 DNA reads TGTGCCAGCAGCTTCCGGCCTACGCGGGACACTGAAGCTTTCTTT. Translating it yields CASSFRPTRDTEAFF.

This clonotype came up many times. This chain links TRBV20-1 with TRBJ2-1; 8 bases are a match to TRBD1. The CDR3 is made up of 11 amino acids. The germline CDR1 and CDR2 sequences are DFQATT and SNEGSKA (reference sequence). J was trimmed by 12 bases and V by 6 bases; bases with no gene match: 7. CDR3 sequence (DNA): TGCAGTGCGTTGGACAGGGCGGGGCAGTTCTTC. It yields the protein CSALDRAGQFF.

The table lists this clonotype with many counts. This chain connects TRBV7-9 to TRBJ1-4; D gene ambiguous. V shed 8 bases and J shed 4 bases, with 11 bases lying between them. The CDR3 is 13 amino acids. CDR1 is SEHNR, CDR2 FQNEAQ, per germline (reference sequence). This CDR3 is CASQRSGNEKLFF. The CDR3 nucleotides read TGTGCCAGCCAAAGATCGGGTAATGAAAAACTGTTTTTT.

This clonotype was detected ten times or more. The V and J genes are TRBV5-6 and TRBJ2-3; D is ambiguous. This CDR3 is built from 12 residues. From germline, CDR1 is SGHDT and CDR2 YYEEEE. V shed 0 bases and J shed 8 bases, with 7 bases lying between them. The CDR3 loop reads CASSLGRSTQYF. Written as DNA, the CDR3 is TGTGCCAGCAGCTTGGGCAGGAGTACGCAGTATTTT.

This clonotype was detected only a few times. This chain connects TRBV28 to TRBJ2-7; 8 positions match TRBD1. The CDR3 totals 15 residues. The trim removed 7 bases at V and 7 bases at J, leaving 15 bases unmatched. CDR1 and CDR2 from the germline V gene are MDHEN and SYDVKM. The CDR3, as DNA: TGTGCCAGCAACCGCCGGACAGGGATGTTTAGAGAGCAGTACTTC. Its protein is CASNRRTGMFREQYF.

For this clonotype: No conserved phenylalanine or tryptophan is present at the end of the CDR3, so a read error is the likely explanation. The rearrangement links TRBV5-1 to TRBJ2-7; D unresolved. Germline assignment: CDR1 SGHRS and CDR2 YFSETQ. The CDR3 loop spans 11 amino acids. The V end lost 5 bases, the J end lost 2 bases, and 5 bases lay between the germline ends. The CDR3 nucleotides read TGCGCCAGCAGGTTAACCTACGAGCAGTACAAC. Amino acids: CASRLTYEQYN.

Many counts were recorded for this clonotype. The chain carries TRBV5-1 and TRBJ2-1, with 8 positions matching TRBD1. The V gene's germline CDR1 is SGHRS and CDR2 YFSETQ. The CDR3 consists of 15 residues. Losses at the gene ends were 2 bases for V and 3 bases for J; bases not matched to a gene: 4. CDR3 in DNA: TGCGCCAGCAGCTTATCAGGGGGCGGCTACAATGAGCAGTTCTTC. This sequence encodes CASSLSGGGYNEQFF.